This T cell receptor (beta chain) came from a study of blood T cell repertoires in COVID-19. On the study more broadly: Collection of acute and convalescent COVID-19 samples took place in the United States, Italy and Spain. From T cells, B-cell-depleted T cells, or PBMCs came the material, which was cDNA or gDNA.

Per the original methods: Cell counts per sample came from amplifying reference gene primers. Assay used: immunoSEQ multiplex PCR; TCRdb lists only in-frame clones, some missing. V and J calls and clone size are given by that table; D and trimming were obtained from the DNA. The repertoire holds around 290,000 clones, with around 87% as singletons. The length of the CDR3 is 17 residues. The V end was cut by 3 bases, the J end by 2 bases, with 19 bases between. In germline, CDR1 is SGHTA, CDR2 FQGNSA. Sample: peripheral blood. J is TRBJ1-1 and V is TRBV7-2; possibly TRBD1 for D (6 bases). This sequence was found in a woman in her forties or fifties who had recovered from COVID-19. CDR3 loop: CASSLNRAIRTNTEAFF. The CDR3 DNA sequence: TGTGCCAGCAGCTTGAACAGGGCTATTAGAACCAACACTGAAGCTTTCTTT.